Below are 5 T cell receptor beta chains sequenced from a single sample in a study of blood T cell repertoires in COVID-19. Repertoires were generated with immunoSEQ multiplex PCR, while TCRdb's copy carries only in-frame clones and drops some. The repertoire holds roughly 280,000 clones, with 85% to 95% as singletons. The source material was PBMCs or T cells enriched from blood (not recorded which). The source of these receptors is a man aged 40-55 years who had been exposed to COVID-19.

The chain combines TRBV19 with TRBJ2-1; D possibly corresponds to TRBD1 (6 bases). With 5 bases removed from V and 9 bases from J, the gap between germline ends came to 20 bases. The CDR3 has 15 amino acids. Germline CDR1 and CDR2: LNHDA and SQIVND (reference sequence). The CDR3 region has the DNA TGTGCCAGTAGTTTCGGGAAAGGGGGTGGGTTTGAGCAGTTCTTC. It translates to CASSFGKGGGFEQFF.

J is TRBJ1-2 and V is TRBV12-3 or TRBV12-4; no definite D call. V dropped 5 bases and J dropped 7 bases, with 11 bases sitting between them. CDR3 length: 12 residues. The CDR3 region has the DNA TGTGCCAGCAGTACCAGAGGGTCTGGCTACACCTTC. Protein sequence: CASSTRGSGYTF.

The chain employs TRBV6-5 and TRBJ1-3; D uncertain. The V end was cut by 6 bases, the J end by 5 bases, with 5 bases between. This CDR3 spans 11 amino acids. Germline V gene sequence: CDR1 MNHEY, CDR2 SVGAGI. CDR3 DNA sequence: TGTGCCAGCAGGTCAAGAAACACCATATATTTT. Protein: CASRSRNTIYF.

The rearrangement joins TRBV30 to TRBJ1-6, with D uncertain. This CDR3 comprises 13 residues. The V end lost 4 bases, the J end lost 10 bases, and 14 bases lay between the germline ends. Looked up from germline, CDR1 is GTSNPN and CDR2 is SVGIG (reference sequence). DNA for the CDR3: TGTGCCTGGACGTCAGGTAAATGGTCACCCCTCCACTTT. Its translation: CAWTSGKWSPLHF.

The chain employs TRBV19 and TRBJ2-5; 14 bases are a match to TRBD2. This CDR3 contains 15 residues. Looked up from germline, CDR1 is LNHDA and CDR2 is SQIVND (reference sequence). J gave up 5 bases and V 8 bases, and 7 bases lay outside the gene matches. The CDR3 here is CASRPGLAGVETQYF. The CDR3 DNA reads TGTGCCAGTCGCCCGGGACTAGCGGGAGTTGAGACCCAGTACTTC.